The 10 T cell receptor beta chains below were found in one sample sequenced in a study of cytomegalovirus exposure and HLA in healthy donors. The PCR had 60 Vbeta and 13 Jbeta primers. TCRdb keeps only in-frame clones here, not all; method: immunoSEQ multiplex PCR. The sample shows 250,000 or so clones, over 90% of them seen only once. Sample: PBMCs. Every receptor here comes from a girl aged 2 to 9 in good health and CMV-seronegative.

Points on this clone: The junction does not match germline at one end; this may be a read error. The rearrangement links TRBV7-9 to TRBJ2-7, with TRBD2 matching 13 bases. Germline CDR1 is SEHNR and CDR2 is FQNEAQ (reference sequence). The CDR3 is made up of 19 amino acids. The CDR3 region is CSSSLGRLAGGPSSYEQYF. The CDR3 nucleotides read TGTTCCAGCAGCTTAGGAAGACTAGCGGGAGGACCGAGCTCCTACGAGCAGTACTTC.

CDR3 sequence: CASSYSATQGSYEQYF. CDR3 nucleotides: TGTGCCAGCAGTTACTCGGCGACGCAGGGCTCCTACGAGCAGTACTTC. This sequence joins TRBV6-5 and TRBJ2-7; D perhaps matches TRBD1 (5 bases). There are 16 residues in the CDR3. The V end lost 0 bases, the J end lost 0 bases, and 12 bases lay between the germline ends. Germline assignment: CDR1 MNHEY and CDR2 SVGAGI.

The chain combines TRBV18 with TRBJ2-5, with D unresolved. There are 13 residues in the CDR3. V gave up 3 bases and J gave up 5 bases, with 10 bases separating them. Germline CDR1 is KGHSH and CDR2 is LQKENI. CDR3 DNA sequence: TGTGCCAGCTCACCCCCCGCAGTGGAGACCCAGTACTTC. As protein: CASSPPAVETQYF. Based on the CDR3 plus reference TRBV18 and TRBJ2-5, the full variable domain is NAGVMQNPRHLVRRRGQEARLRCSPMKGHSHVYWYRQLPEEGLKFMVYLQKENIIDESGMPKERFSAEFPKEGPSILRIQQVVRGDSAAYFCASSPPAVETQYFGPGTRLLVL.

This chain connects TRBV2 to TRBJ2-3; 10 bases agree with TRBD2. This CDR3 region has 16 residues. Looked up from germline, CDR1 is SNHLY and CDR2 is FYNNEI. The V gene end was trimmed by 4 bases and the J gene end by 2 bases; junction bases not matched to a gene: 6. Here the CDR3 reads CASSGLGLADTDTQYF. The CDR3 DNA reads TGTGCCAGCAGTGGGCTAGGACTAGCGGACACAGATACGCAGTATTTT. Looking up the rest from reference TRBV2 and TRBJ2-3 gives the full variable domain: EPEVTQTPSHQVTQMGQEVILRCVPISNHLYFYWYRQILGQKVEFLVSFYNNEISEKSEIFDDQFSVERPDGSNFTLKIRSTKLEDSAMYFCASSGLGLADTDTQYFGPGTRLTVL.

The count of this clone is one. The chain carries TRBV9 and TRBJ1-2; 8 bases agree with TRBD1. The V gene end was trimmed by 0 bases and the J gene end by 5 bases; junction bases not matched to a gene: 6. Per the germline V gene, CDR1 is SGDLS and CDR2 is YYNGEE. The CDR3 contains 15 residues. CDR3 bases: TGTGCCAGCAGCGTAGAAAGCAGGGGGCGGTATGGCTACACCTTC. Its translation: CASSVESRGRYGYTF. Full variable domain (remainder filled in from reference TRBV9 and TRBJ1-2): DSGVTQTPKHLITATGQRVTLRCSPRSGDLSVYWYQQSLDQGLQFLIQYYNGEERAKGNILERFSAQQFPDLHSELNLSSLELGDSALYFCASSVESRGRYGYTFGSGTRLTVV.

The chain carries TRBV4-1 and TRBJ2-7, with D uncertain. Germline CDR1 is MGHRA and CDR2 is YSYEKL. Trimming pared 4 bases from V and 1 base from J, leaving 14 bases between. The CDR3 spans 15 residues. CDR3 loop: CASSLRLGSSYEQYF. As DNA, the CDR3 is TGCGCCAGCAGCCTGAGGTTAGGTAGTTCCTACGAGCAGTACTTC.

The chain recombines TRBV7-6 with TRBJ1-3; possibly TRBD1 for D (6 bases). There are 13 residues in the CDR3. CDR1 and CDR2 from the germline V gene are SGHVS and FNYEAQ. Trimming cost V 4 bases and J 6 bases, with 10 bases left between them. CDR3 coding DNA: TGTGCCAGCAGCTCAGGGGTAGCAAACACCATATATTTT. Protein product: CASSSGVANTIYF. The whole variable domain, remainder taken from reference TRBV7-6 and TRBJ1-3, is GAGVSQSPRYKVTKRGQDVALRCDPISGHVSLYWYRQALGQGPEFLTYFNYEAQQDKSGLPNDRFSAERPEGSISTLTIQRTEQRDSAMYRCASSSGVANTIYFGEGSWLTVV.

The chain combines TRBV19 with TRBJ1-4; no clear D gene. The V gene's germline CDR1 is LNHDA and CDR2 SQIVND (reference sequence). CDR3 length equals 16 residues. V lost 1 base, J lost 5 bases, and 14 bases lay in between. CDR3 DNA: TGTGCCAGTAGTATAGGTGCACAGCCCAAGAATGAAAAACTGTTTTTT. Its protein is CASSIGAQPKNEKLFF.

For the CDR3, the DNA is TGTGCCAGCAGCTTAGATCCTAGCGTCGGTGAGCAGTTCTTC. It yields the protein CASSLDPSVGEQFF. The rearrangement uses TRBV11-1 and TRBJ2-1; maybe TRBD2 (6 bases). Germline assignment: CDR1 SGHAT and CDR2 FQDESV (reference sequence). CDR3 length: 14 residues. Trimming stripped 1 base from V and 9 bases from J, with 13 bases between.

This clone was counted a single time. V is TRBV5-1 and J is TRBJ1-1; D uncertain. This CDR3 has 14 residues. Germline-derived CDR1 and CDR2 are SGHRS and YFSETQ. The ends were cut back, 0 bases at V and 1 base at J, with 7 bases in the middle. The CDR3 bases are TGCGCCAGCAGCTTGGAATGGCCGAACACTGAAGCTTTCTTT. Protein sequence: CASSLEWPNTEAFF.